This T cell receptor (beta chain) was captured in a study of blood T cells in healthy people across ages. General study points: Unsorted PBMC input precluded a conclusive naive versus antigen-experienced comparison.

This clonotype was seen only a few times. Its antigen is currently unknown. Together with a sample-barcoded 5' primer, a J-beta primer mix was included in a second PCR lasting about 7 to 11 cycles. TCRdb reprocessed the 5' RACE reads with MiXCR, giving one entry per CDR3 protein. The sample lists some 760,000 distinct CDR3 sequences; roughly 25% were seen once. Looked up from germline, CDR1 is MNHNS and CDR2 is SASEGT. V shed 0 bases and J shed 4 bases, with 17 bases lying between them. This CDR3 is built from 17 residues. These data were also filed under a second study, of T cells of mothers and their children. This second study notes: The study recruited a few healthy Caucasian mothers and their six children as donors. RNA was extracted, and all of it went into cDNA synthesis at around 1.5 ug per 15 ul.

Sample: blood. This TCR derives from a boy between 5 and 17 years old in good health. The chain is built from TRBV6-1 and TRBJ2-3; weak D call: TRBD2 (6 bases). Here the CDR3 DNA reads TGTGCCAGCAGTGAAGCGCTGCCCGGGGGTAGAGCAGATACGCAGTATTTT. Protein sequence: CASSEALPGGRADTQYF.